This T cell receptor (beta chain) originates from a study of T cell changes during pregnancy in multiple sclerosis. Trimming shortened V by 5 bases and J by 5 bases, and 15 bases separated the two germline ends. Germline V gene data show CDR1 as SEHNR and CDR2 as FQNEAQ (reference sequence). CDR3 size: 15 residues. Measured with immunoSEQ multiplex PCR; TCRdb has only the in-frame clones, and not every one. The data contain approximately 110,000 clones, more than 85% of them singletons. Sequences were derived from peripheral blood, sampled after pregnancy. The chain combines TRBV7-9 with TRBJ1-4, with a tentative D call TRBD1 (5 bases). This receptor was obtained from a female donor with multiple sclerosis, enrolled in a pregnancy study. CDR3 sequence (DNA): TGTGCCAGCAGCGCACAGGAAGTGACGAATGAAAAACTGTTTTTT. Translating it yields CASSAQEVTNEKLFF.